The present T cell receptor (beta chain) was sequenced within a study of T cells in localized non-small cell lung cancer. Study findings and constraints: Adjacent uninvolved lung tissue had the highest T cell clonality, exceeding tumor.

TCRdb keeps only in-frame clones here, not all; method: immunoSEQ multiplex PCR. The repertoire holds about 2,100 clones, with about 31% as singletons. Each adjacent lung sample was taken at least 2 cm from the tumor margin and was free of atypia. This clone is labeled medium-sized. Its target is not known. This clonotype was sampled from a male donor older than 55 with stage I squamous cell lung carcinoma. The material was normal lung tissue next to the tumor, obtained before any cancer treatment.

As DNA, the CDR3 is TGTGCCAGCAGTTACGGGGGGAAGGGTTTTTCTAACTATGGCTACACCTTC. It specifies CASSYGGKGFSNYGYTF. This sequence joins TRBV6-8 and TRBJ1-2; D is perhaps TRBD1 (5 bases). V was cut by 2 bases and J by 0 bases, with 16 bases left in between. The CDR3 runs to 17 residues. The germline V gene encodes CDR1 MNHGY and CDR2 SAAAGT.